This entry lists 10 T cell receptor beta chains sequenced from one sample in a study of blood T cell repertoires in COVID-19. The assay was immunoSEQ multiplex PCR, and TCRdb's table has in-frame clones only and misses some. There are under 250,000 clones in the sample; 82% occur only once, and about 3.6% lies in the top ten. The material sequenced was peripheral blood. All receptors derive from a woman older than 75 with acute or convalescent COVID-19.

This clone has only one observation. V is TRBV10-3 and J is TRBJ2-6, with D tentatively TRBD2 (7 bases). Germline CDR1 ENHRY, CDR2 SYGVKD. The V and J ends lost 2 bases and 4 bases respectively, with 15 bases between them. The CDR3 sequence is 17 residues long. The CDR3 region is CAISEGGGAAGANVLTF. CDR3 in DNA: TGTGCCATCAGTGAGGGAGGGGGGGCTGCCGGGGCCAACGTCCTGACTTTC.

The genes are TRBV25-1 and TRBJ1-5, with 9 bases aligning to TRBD1. V dropped 3 bases and J dropped 5; count of bases not matched to a gene: 2. Germline V gene data show CDR1 as MGHDK and CDR2 as SYGVNS. The CDR3 runs 14 residues. CDR3 nucleotides: TGTGCCAGCAGTGATACAGGGGGCCATCAGCCCCAGCATTTT. Translated, it gives CASSDTGGHQPQHF. Combining the CDR3 with reference TRBV25-1 and TRBJ1-5 gives the whole variable domain EADIYQTPRYLVIGTGKKITLECSQTMGHDKMYWYQQDPGMELHLIHYSYGVNSTEKGDLSSESTVSRIRTEHFPLTLESARPSHTSQYLCASSDTGGHQPQHFGDGTRLSIL.

The chain uses TRBV6-6 and TRBJ2-1, with 9 bases lining up with TRBD1. The CDR3 extends over 15 amino acids. The ends lost 3 bases at V and 9 bases at J; junction bases unmatched: 9. CDR1 MNHNY and CDR2 SVGAGI come from the germline V gene (reference sequence). In nucleotides, the CDR3 is TGTGCCAGCAGTTATGGGGGGACAGGGTCAGGTGAGCAGTTCTTC. This codes for CASSYGGTGSGEQFF.

The J gene is TRBJ2-3, the V gene TRBV24-1, with a possible D match to TRBD2 (6 bases). Germline-derived CDR1 and CDR2 are KGHDR and SFDVKD. V dropped 4 bases and J dropped 3 bases, with 19 bases sitting between them. The CDR3 covers 17 residues. DNA of the CDR3: TGTGCCACCAGTGACCAACACGGGAGTGGGCAAACAGATACGCAGTATTTT. This sequence encodes CATSDQHGSGQTDTQYF.

V usage is TRBV7-2 and J usage is TRBJ2-3; perhaps TRBD2 as D (7 bases). The V gene lost 6 bases and the J gene lost 2 bases, with 21 bases spanning the gap. The germline gives CDR1 SGHTA, CDR2 FQGNSA. This CDR3 comprises 17 residues. Written as DNA, the CDR3 is TGTGCCAGCAGTTTCCAGGGAGGACGGGGGGCCACAGATACGCAGTATTTT. Translation: CASSFQGGRGATDTQYF. The whole variable domain, filled in from reference TRBV7-2 and TRBJ2-3, reads GAGVSQSPSNKVTEKGKDVELRCDPISGHTALYWYRQSLGQGLEFLIYFQGNSAPDKSGLPSDRFSAERTGGSVSTLTIQRTQQEDSAVYLCASSFQGGRGATDTQYFGPGTRLTVL.

This clone was counted only a few times. The chain links TRBV5-4 to TRBJ2-7, with 11 bases lining up with TRBD2. Germline assignment: CDR1 SGHNT and CDR2 YYREEE (reference sequence). V shed 5 bases, J shed 4 bases, and the junction held 5 bases outside the gene matches. The CDR3 is 14 amino acids. The CDR3 DNA sequence: TGTGCCAGCAGACGTAGCGGGGGGGGTTACGAGCAGTACTTC. Residues: CASRRSGGGYEQYF.

This rearrangement joins TRBV19 to TRBJ1-3; the D gene is possibly TRBD1 (5 bases). The CDR3 is 15 amino acids. The V end lost 9 bases, the J end lost 2 bases, and 17 bases lay between the germline ends. Germline V lookup: CDR1 LNHDA, CDR2 SQIVND (reference sequence). The CDR3 DNA reads as TGTGCCAGCTCCAGCCAAGGGGCGGCTGGAAACACCATATATTTT. It is translated as CASSSQGAAGNTIYF.

The genes are TRBV9 and TRBJ1-5; tentative D call: TRBD1 (5 bases). The CDR3 is 14 residues long. Per germline, CDR1 SGDLS and CDR2 YYNGEE. The V and J ends lost 0 bases and 7 bases respectively, with 11 bases between them. The CDR3 DNA reads as TGTGCCAGCAGCGTAGATGGTCAGGGACAGCCCCAGCATTTT. It yields the protein CASSVDGQGQPQHF.

This chain connects TRBV2 to TRBJ2-6, with D perhaps matching TRBD1 (7 bases). Trimming took 7 bases from V and 4 from J, leaving 14 bases between them. Per the germline V gene, CDR1 is SNHLY and CDR2 is FYNNEI. The CDR3 is 15 residues long. This CDR3 is CASKTEGAGANVLTF. The CDR3, as DNA: TGTGCCAGCAAAACGGAGGGGGCCGGGGCCAACGTCCTGACTTTC.

In this sample, this clone turned up a few times. The genes are TRBV2 and TRBJ2-3; 10 nucleotides match TRBD2. V lost 6 bases to trimming and J lost 2 bases; unmatched junction nucleotides: 14. The germline V gene has CDR1 SNHLY and CDR2 FYNNEI. The CDR3 is 18 residues long. The CDR3 spells CASRDPRTSGDLTDTQYF. The CDR3 bases are TGTGCCAGCAGGGACCCAAGAACTAGCGGGGACCTCACAGATACGCAGTATTTT.